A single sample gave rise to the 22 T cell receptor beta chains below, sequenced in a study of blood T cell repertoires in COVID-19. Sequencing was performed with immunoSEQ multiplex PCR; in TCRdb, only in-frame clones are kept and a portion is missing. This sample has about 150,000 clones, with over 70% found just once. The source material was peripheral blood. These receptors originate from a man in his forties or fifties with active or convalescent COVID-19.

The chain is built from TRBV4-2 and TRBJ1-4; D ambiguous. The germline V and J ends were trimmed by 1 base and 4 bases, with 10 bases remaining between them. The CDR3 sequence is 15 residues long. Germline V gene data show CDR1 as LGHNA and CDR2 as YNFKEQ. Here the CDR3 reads CASSQVREGNEKLFF. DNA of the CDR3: TGTGCCAGCAGCCAAGTTCGGGAAGGTAATGAAAAACTGTTTTTT.

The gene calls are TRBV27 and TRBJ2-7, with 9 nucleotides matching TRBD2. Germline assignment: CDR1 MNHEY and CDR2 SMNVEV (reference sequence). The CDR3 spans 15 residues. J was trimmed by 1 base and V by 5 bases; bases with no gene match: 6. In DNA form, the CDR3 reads TGTGCCAGCAGTCCTATAGCGGGAGAATCCTACGAGCAGTACTTC. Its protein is CASSPIAGESYEQYF.

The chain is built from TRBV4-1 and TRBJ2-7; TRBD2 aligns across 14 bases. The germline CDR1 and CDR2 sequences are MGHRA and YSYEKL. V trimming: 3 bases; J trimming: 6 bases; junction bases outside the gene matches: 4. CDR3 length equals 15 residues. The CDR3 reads CASSHGLAGGLEQYF. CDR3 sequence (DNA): TGCGCCAGCAGCCACGGACTAGCGGGAGGACTCGAGCAGTACTTC.

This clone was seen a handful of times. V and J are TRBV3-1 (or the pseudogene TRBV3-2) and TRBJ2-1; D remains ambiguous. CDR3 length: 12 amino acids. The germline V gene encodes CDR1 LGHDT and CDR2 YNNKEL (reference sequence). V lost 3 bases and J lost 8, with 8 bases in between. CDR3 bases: TGTGCCAGCAGCCAGTCTGGGCATGAGCAGTTCTTC. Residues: CASSQSGHEQFF.

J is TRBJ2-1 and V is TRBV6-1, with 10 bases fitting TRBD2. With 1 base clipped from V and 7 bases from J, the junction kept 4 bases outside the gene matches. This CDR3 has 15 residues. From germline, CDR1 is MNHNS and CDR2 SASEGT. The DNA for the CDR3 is TGTGCCAGCAGTGAAGTGCTAGCGGGAGTGAATGAGCAGTTCTTC. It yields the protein CASSEVLAGVNEQFF.

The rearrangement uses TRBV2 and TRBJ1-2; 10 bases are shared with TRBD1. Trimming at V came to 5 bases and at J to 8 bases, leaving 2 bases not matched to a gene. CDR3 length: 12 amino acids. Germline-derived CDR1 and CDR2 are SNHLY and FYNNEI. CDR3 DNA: TGTGCCAGCAGTAGGACAGGGGGAGGCTACACCTTC. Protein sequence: CASSRTGGGYTF.

The CDR3, as DNA: TGTGCCAGCAGTAGGTGGGGGGGGAATCAGCCCCAGCATTTT. Translation: CASSRWGGNQPQHF. This sequence joins TRBV7-2 and TRBJ1-5, with D possibly matching TRBD1 (5 bases). Looked up from germline, CDR1 is SGHTA and CDR2 is FQGNSA. The CDR3 is 14 residues long. With 6 bases removed from V and 4 bases from J, the gap between germline ends came to 13 bases.

CDR3 DNA sequence: TGTGCCAGCAGCTTAGGGGCCGAGACAGGTCGGAAGACCCAGTACTTC. Translating gives CASSLGAETGRKTQYF. This chain joins TRBV7-2 and TRBJ2-5; TRBD1 is a possible D gene (6 bases). The length of the CDR3 is 16 residues. The germline gives CDR1 SGHTA, CDR2 FQGNSA. V was clipped by 1 base and J by 6 bases, with 18 bases between them.

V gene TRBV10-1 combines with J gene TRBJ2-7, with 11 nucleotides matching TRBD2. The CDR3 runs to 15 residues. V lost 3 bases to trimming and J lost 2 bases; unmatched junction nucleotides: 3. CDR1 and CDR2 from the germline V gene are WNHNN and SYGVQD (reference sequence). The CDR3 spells CASSDSGRAPYEQYF. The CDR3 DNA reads TGCGCCAGCAGTGATAGCGGGAGGGCCCCCTACGAGCAGTACTTC.

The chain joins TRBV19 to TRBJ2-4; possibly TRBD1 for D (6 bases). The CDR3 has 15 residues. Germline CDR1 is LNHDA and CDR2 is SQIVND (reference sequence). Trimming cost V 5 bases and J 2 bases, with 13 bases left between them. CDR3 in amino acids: CASSSSTGPKNIQYF. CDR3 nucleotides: TGTGCCAGTAGTTCCTCGACAGGACCCAAAAACATTCAGTACTTC.

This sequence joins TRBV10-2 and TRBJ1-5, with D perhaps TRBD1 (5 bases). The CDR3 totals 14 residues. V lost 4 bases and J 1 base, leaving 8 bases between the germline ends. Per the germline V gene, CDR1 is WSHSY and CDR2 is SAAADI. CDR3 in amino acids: CASSGGVSNQPQHF. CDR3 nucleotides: TGCGCCAGCAGTGGGGGGGTCAGCAATCAGCCCCAGCATTTT.

Here the CDR3 DNA reads TGTGCCAGCAGCGCACAGGTCGACTATGGCTACACCTTC. The encoded protein is CASSAQVDYGYTF. The V and J genes are TRBV9 and TRBJ1-2; possible D gene TRBD1, 5 bases. Germline V gene data show CDR1 as SGDLS and CDR2 as YYNGEE. The ends were cut back, 3 bases at V and 3 bases at J, with 9 bases in the middle. The CDR3 totals 13 residues.

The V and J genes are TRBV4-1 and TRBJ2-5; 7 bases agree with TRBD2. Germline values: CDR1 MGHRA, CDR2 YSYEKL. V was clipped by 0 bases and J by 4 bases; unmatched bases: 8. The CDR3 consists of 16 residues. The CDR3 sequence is CASSQDWGGSRETQYF. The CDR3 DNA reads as TGCGCCAGCAGCCAAGATTGGGGCGGGAGTAGAGAGACCCAGTACTTC.

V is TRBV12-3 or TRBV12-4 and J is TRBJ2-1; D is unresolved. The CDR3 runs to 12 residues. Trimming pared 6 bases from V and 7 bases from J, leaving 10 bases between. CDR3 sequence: CASSLSVNEQFF. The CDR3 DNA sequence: TGTGCCAGCAGCTTAAGCGTGAATGAGCAGTTCTTC.

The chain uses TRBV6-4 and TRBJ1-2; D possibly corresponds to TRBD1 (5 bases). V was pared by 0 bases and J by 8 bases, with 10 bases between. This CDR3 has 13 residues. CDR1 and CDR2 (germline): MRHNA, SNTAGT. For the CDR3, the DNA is TGTGCCAGCAGTGACTCGGCAGGGTGGGGCTACACCTTC. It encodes CASSDSAGWGYTF.

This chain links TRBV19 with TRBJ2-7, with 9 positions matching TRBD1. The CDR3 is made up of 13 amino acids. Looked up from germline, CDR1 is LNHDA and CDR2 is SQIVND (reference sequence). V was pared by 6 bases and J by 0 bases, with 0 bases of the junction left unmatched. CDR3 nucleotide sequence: TGTGCCAGTAGGGACAGGGGCTCCTACGAGCAGTACTTC. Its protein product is CASRDRGSYEQYF. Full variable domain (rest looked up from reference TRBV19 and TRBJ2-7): DGGITQSPKYLFRKEGQNVTLSCEQNLNHDAMYWYRQDPGQGLRLIYYSQIVNDFQKGDIAEGYSVSREKKESFPLTVTSAQKNPTAFYLCASRDRGSYEQYFGPGTRLTVT.

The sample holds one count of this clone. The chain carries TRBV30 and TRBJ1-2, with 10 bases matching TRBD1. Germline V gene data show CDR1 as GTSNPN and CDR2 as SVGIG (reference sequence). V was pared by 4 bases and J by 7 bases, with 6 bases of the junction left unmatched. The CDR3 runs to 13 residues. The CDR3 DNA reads TGTGCCTGGAACGTGGGACAGGGGATTGGCTACACCTTC. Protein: CAWNVGQGIGYTF.

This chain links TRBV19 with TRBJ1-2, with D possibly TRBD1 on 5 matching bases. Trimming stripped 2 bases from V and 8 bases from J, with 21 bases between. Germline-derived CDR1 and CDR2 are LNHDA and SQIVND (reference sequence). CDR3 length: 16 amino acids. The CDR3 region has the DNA TGTGCCAGTAGTATACCGGGGGACGACCCTATCGGAGGCTACACCTTC. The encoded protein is CASSIPGDDPIGGYTF. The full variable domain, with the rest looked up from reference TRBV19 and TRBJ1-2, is DGGITQSPKYLFRKEGQNVTLSCEQNLNHDAMYWYRQDPGQGLRLIYYSQIVNDFQKGDIAEGYSVSREKKESFPLTVTSAQKNPTAFYLCASSIPGDDPIGGYTFGSGTRLTVV.

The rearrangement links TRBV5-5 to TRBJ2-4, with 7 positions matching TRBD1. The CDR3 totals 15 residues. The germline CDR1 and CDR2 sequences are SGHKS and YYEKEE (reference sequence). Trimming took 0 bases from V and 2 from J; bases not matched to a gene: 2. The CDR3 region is CASSLVDRTKNIQYF. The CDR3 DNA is TGTGCCAGCAGCTTGGTGGACAGGACCAAAAACATTCAGTACTTC.

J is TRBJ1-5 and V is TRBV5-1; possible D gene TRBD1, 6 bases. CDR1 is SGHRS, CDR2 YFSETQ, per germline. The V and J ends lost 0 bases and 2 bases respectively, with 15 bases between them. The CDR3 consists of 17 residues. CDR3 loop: CASSLAMDQGRNQPQHF. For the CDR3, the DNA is TGCGCCAGCAGCTTGGCGATGGACCAGGGGCGCAATCAGCCCCAGCATTTT.

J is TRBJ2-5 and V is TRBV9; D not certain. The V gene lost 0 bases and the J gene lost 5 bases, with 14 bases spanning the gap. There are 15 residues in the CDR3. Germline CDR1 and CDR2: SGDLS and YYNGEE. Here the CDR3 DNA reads TGTGCCAGCAGCGTAGTAGGTTCGGAGTACGAGACCCAGTACTTC. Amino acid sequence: CASSVVGSEYETQYF.

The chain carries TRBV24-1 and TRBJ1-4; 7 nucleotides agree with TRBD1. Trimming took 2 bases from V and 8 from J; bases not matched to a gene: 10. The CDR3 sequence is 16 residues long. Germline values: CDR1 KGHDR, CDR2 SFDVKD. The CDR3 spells CATSDSLGQGGEKLFF. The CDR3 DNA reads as TGTGCCACCAGTGATTCGTTGGGGCAGGGGGGCGAAAAACTGTTTTTT.